The rows below give T cell receptor beta chains drawn from one sample of a study of cytomegalovirus exposure and HLA in healthy donors. Measured with immunoSEQ multiplex PCR; TCRdb has only the in-frame clones, and not every one. The data show roughly 60,000 clones, less than 96% seen once. Sequencing input: PBMCs. The receptor source for this set is a woman aged 18 to 35 in good health and CMV-seronegative. Each CDR3 is given with its conserved first and last residue.

TRBV30,CAWSPTSARGPFF
TRBV7-9,CASSLVYRDYGYTF
TRBV5-1,CASSEDRGRVAFF
TRBV6-1,CATSGQGRGYGYTF
TRBV5-8,CASSLRHGAAFF
TRBV6-4,CASSEGLAFTGELFF
TRBV6-5,CASSYSSGGVYEQYF
TRBV19,CASSTGTGGLGGTQYF
TRBV7-3,CASSRRGDTDTQYF
TRBV7-3,CASSLTGTSGSYNEQFF
TRBV4-3,CASSQEAGRYTF
TRBV5-1,CASTGTDSYEQYF
TRBV6-1,CASSEARVRTYEQYF
TRBV27,CASSLSLAGAGTDTQYF
TRBV5-6,CASSFRLAGTGTDTQYF
TRBV7-9,CASSLVGAPEQYF
TRBV6-4,CASSEGQGTAQYF
TRBV7-9,CASSRKAGGTGELFF
TRBV6-1,CASKQIPGTSGEQFF
TRBV7-2,CASSLPRSSGGLSTDTQYF
TRBV14,CASRRTGGGYGYTF
TRBV11-3,CASSLDLGHEQFF
TRBV15,CATSRDWLASTGELFF
TRBV19,CASLDRAEETQYF
TRBV7-2,CASSLAQGRLGTEAFF
TRBV19,CASSPLAAPYEQYF
TRBV4-3,CASSQGGRRATNEKLFF
TRBV4-2,CASSQVLRAGGLYEQYF
TRBV5-5,CASSLGRGGADTQYF
TRBV6-5,CASSYLAESTDTQYF
TRBV4-3,CASSQDTLEGEADTQYF
TRBV11-2,CASSPLGARETQYF
TRBV28,CASSLGAGREKLFF
TRBV27,CASSLSPGTGQYF
TRBV5-1,CASSPLAGLADTQYF
TRBV29-1,CSVAITSARTDTQYF
TRBV5-4,CASSRGSGGTYEQYF
TRBV7-9,CASSWGIGTGDLGEQYF
TRBV7-9,CASSPGPGGGYTF
TRBV6-4,CASSDRGHLNTIYF
TRBV4-3,CASSQAEGQGAYEQYF
TRBV7-2,CASSLTGGNQPQHF
TRBV27,CASSTRTGTNNEQFF
TRBV5-6,CASSLGGQGAYEQYF
TRBV4-3,CASSPQGQGSYNEQFF
TRBV27,CASSLGRRTEAFF
TRBV7-9,CASSLAHPGYSNQPQHF
TRBV19,CASSIPGLAGAYNEQFF
TRBV4-3,CASSHRQGPYNEQFF
TRBV4-2,CASSLRNDQPQHF
TRBV18,CASSPADWSEEKLFF
TRBV15,CATSRPRDRGRTGELFF
TRBV7-3,CASSPGGPTDTQYF
TRBV10-3,CAISDGADQQFF